A single sample is the source of the 18 T cell receptor beta chains below, sequenced in a study of T cells in Graves' hyperthyroidism and ophthalmopathy. The TCR beta CDR3 regions underwent amplification using RNA transcripts as the source. With the HTBI primer set, the TCR CDR3 went through a first round of RT-PCR. In TCRdb, the multiplex PCR reads were re-called with MiXCR into one record per CDR3 protein. The profile covers about half a million distinct CDR3 sequences, with roughly 22% appearing a single time and about half taken by the ten largest. Specimen: blood. These receptors originate from a woman in her sixties or seventies with Graves' ophthalmopathy.

This clonotype appeared many times. The chain recombines TRBV3-1 with TRBJ1-2; D is undetermined. Deletions cut 0 bases from V and 6 bases from J, with 8 bases between. The germline gives CDR1 LGHDT, CDR2 YNNKEL (reference sequence). The length of the CDR3 is 13 residues. CDR3 sequence reads: CASSQDHRNGYTF. The DNA for the CDR3 is TGTGCCAGCAGCCAAGATCATCGGAATGGCTACACCTTC.

This sequence joins TRBV30 and TRBJ1-3, with 8 bases aligning to TRBD1. Germline V gene lookup returns CDR1 GTSNPN and CDR2 SVGIG (reference sequence). V gave up 8 bases and J gave up 1 base; unmatched junction bases: 7. The CDR3 is 14 residues long. The CDR3 sequence: CASGQGSSGNTIYF. CDR3 nucleotides: TGTGCCAGCGGACAGGGCAGTTCTGGAAACACCATATATTTT. The variable domain in full, completed from reference TRBV30 and TRBJ1-3, reads SQTIHQWPATLVQPVGSPLSLECTVEGTSNPNLYWYRQAAGRGLQLLFYSVGIGQISSEVPQNLSASRPQDRQFILSSKKLLLSDSGFYLCASGQGSSGNTIYFGEGSWLTVV.

The chain is built from TRBV15 and TRBJ1-5; 11 bases line up with TRBD1. Germline V gene lookup returns CDR1 LNHNV and CDR2 YYDKDF (reference sequence). This CDR3 has 13 amino acids. V lost 8 bases and J lost 6; bases outside the gene matches: 3. This CDR3 is CATAGTGGQPQHF. The CDR3 DNA is TGTGCCACCGCCGGGACAGGGGGTCAGCCCCAGCATTTT.

This clonotype has only a few counts. The CDR3 coding sequence is TGTGCCAGCAGTTTATCTCCAGGCACTGGAAACACCATATATTTT. Amino acids: CASSLSPGTGNTIYF. This sequence joins TRBV12-3 or TRBV12-4 and TRBJ1-3; the D is unclear. V was shortened by 2 bases and J by 2 bases, with 10 bases between the two germline ends. This CDR3 region has 15 residues.

The CDR3, as DNA: TGCAGTGCTAGAGATGTCAGTCTCTCCTACGAGCAGTACTTC. It is translated as CSARDVSLSYEQYF. The genes are TRBV20-1 and TRBJ2-7, with D unclear. Germline lookup yields CDR1 DFQATT and CDR2 SNEGSKA (reference sequence). The CDR3 runs 14 residues. V gave up 0 bases and J gave up 0 bases, with 9 bases separating them.

This chain links TRBV6-1 with TRBJ2-5; D is possibly TRBD1 or TRBD2 (5 bases each). Germline CDR1 MNHNS, CDR2 SASEGT. This CDR3 region has 14 residues. Trimming removed 3 bases at V and 5 bases at J, with 13 bases between. The DNA for the CDR3 is TGTGCCAGCAGTGATGCTGTAGAGGGGGAGACCCAGTACTTC. Translating it yields CASSDAVEGETQYF.

CDR3 DNA sequence: TGTGCCAGCAGCCTAATGCGGGGCCAAGAGACCCAGTACTTC. Translated, it gives CASSLMRGQETQYF. The rearrangement links TRBV14 to TRBJ2-5, with a tentative D call TRBD2 (6 bases). The V and J ends lost 4 bases and 1 base respectively, with 10 bases between them. This CDR3 spans 14 amino acids. CDR1 and CDR2 from the germline V gene are SGHDN and FVKESK.

The CDR3 loop is CASSILGRGTDTQYF. The CDR3 DNA sequence: TGTGCCAGTAGTATCTTGGGGCGGGGCACAGATACGCAGTATTTT. This chain connects TRBV19 to TRBJ2-3, with D possibly being TRBD1 or TRBD2 (5 bases each). Germline CDR1 reads LNHDA; CDR2 reads SQIVND (reference sequence). The CDR3 runs 15 residues. The germline V and J ends were trimmed by 3 bases and 1 base, with 11 bases remaining between them.

The sample holds many counts of this clonotype. The J gene is TRBJ1-1, the V gene TRBV27, with D perhaps TRBD1 (6 bases). The germline gives CDR1 MNHEY, CDR2 SMNVEV (reference sequence). This CDR3 spans 15 amino acids. V lost 4 bases and J lost 1, with 13 bases in between. The CDR3 loop is CASSYQTGRNTEAFF. CDR3 DNA: TGTGCCAGCAGTTACCAGACAGGAAGGAACACTGAAGCTTTCTTT.

This clonotype has more than one count but fewer than ten. The CDR3 loop is CSARAPSENEQFF. The DNA of the CDR3 is TGCAGTGCTAGAGCGCCTAGCGAGAATGAGCAGTTCTTC. The J gene is TRBJ2-1, the V gene TRBV20-1, with D tentatively TRBD2 (6 bases). Germline V lookup: CDR1 DFQATT, CDR2 SNEGSKA (reference sequence). The CDR3 length is 13 residues. Trimming removed 1 base from V and 7 bases from J, with 11 bases in between.

The rearrangement uses TRBV20-1 and TRBJ1-5; no reliable D call. CDR3 length equals 13 residues. The germline V and J ends were trimmed by 2 bases and 6 bases, with 11 bases remaining between them. Germline V lookup: CDR1 DFQATT, CDR2 SNEGSKA (reference sequence). DNA for the CDR3: TGCAGTGCTAGACGAGAGGGCGGTCAGCCCCAGCATTTT. The encoded protein is CSARREGGQPQHF.

This clonotype was detected ten times or more. The rearrangement uses TRBV6-1 and TRBJ1-2; the D is unclear. CDR1 is MNHNS, CDR2 SASEGT, per germline. The CDR3 sequence is 12 residues long. V was cut by 6 bases and J by 8 bases, with 13 bases left in between. The CDR3 protein is CASRTHNAGYTF. Written as DNA, the CDR3 is TGTGCCAGCAGGACGCATAACGCGGGCTACACCTTC.

The rearrangement uses TRBV7-8 and TRBJ2-5; no definite D call. Per germline, CDR1 SGHVS and CDR2 FQNEAQ. This CDR3 is built from 15 residues. V was pared by 2 bases and J by 1 base, with 11 bases between. In DNA, the CDR3 is TGTGCCAGCAGCTTAATGGCGAGATCCCAAGAGACCCAGTACTTC. Protein: CASSLMARSQETQYF. The entire variable domain, with the rest obtained from reference TRBV7-8 and TRBJ2-5, is as follows: GAGVSQSPRYKVAKRGQDVALRCDPISGHVSLFWYQQALGQGPEFLTYFQNEAQLDKSGLPSDRFFAERPEGSVSTLKIQRTQQEDSAVYLCASSLMARSQETQYFGPGTRLLVL.

J is TRBJ2-5 and V is TRBV20-1; D might be TRBD1 or TRBD2, each matching 5 bases. V was trimmed by 2 bases and J by 1 base, leaving 14 bases between them. CDR1 and CDR2 (germline): DFQATT, SNEGSKA (reference sequence). The CDR3 extends over 15 amino acids. The CDR3 DNA reads as TGCAGTGCTAGAATAGGGGCGGGTAGCCAAGAGACCCAGTACTTC. Translation gives CSARIGAGSQETQYF.

Comments on this clonotype: Being one base from a much bigger clone, this may be a read error. The chain uses TRBV20-1 and TRBJ1-1, with a possible D match to TRBD1 (5 bases). Germline V gives CDR1 DFQATT, CDR2 SNEGSKA (reference sequence). The CDR3 spans 12 residues. CDR3 bases: TGCAGTGCTAGCCAGGGAGGGACTGAATCTTTCTTT. Its translation is CSASQGGTESFF.

Points on this clonotype: A single base separates this from a much larger clone, so it may be a read error. J is TRBJ1-2 and V is TRBV12-3 or TRBV12-4; unclear D gene. This CDR3 is 13 amino acids long. CDR3 residues: CASSLGISYVYTF. The CDR3 region has the DNA TGTGCCAGCAGTTTAGGCATAAGCTATGTCTACACCTTC.

This clonotype has just a few counts. The J gene is TRBJ2-3, the V gene TRBV10-2; D unclear. The CDR3 contains 15 residues. Germline CDR1 and CDR2: WSHSY and SAAADI. V lost 4 bases to trimming and J lost 2 bases, with 13 bases between them. The CDR3 reads CASSVRTAYTDTQYF. The CDR3 region has the DNA TGCGCCAGCAGTGTAAGGACGGCCTACACAGATACGCAGTATTTT.

This clonotype was found a few times. The rearrangement links TRBV5-1 to TRBJ1-4; D is ambiguous. This CDR3 is 13 amino acids long. From germline, CDR1 is SGHRS and CDR2 YFSETQ. The V and J ends lost 5 bases and 2 bases respectively, with 7 bases between them. CDR3: CASRSGTNEKLFF. The CDR3 bases are TGCGCCAGCAGATCCGGGACTAATGAAAAACTGTTTTTT.